The 30 T cell receptor beta chains below all came from one sample that was sequenced in a study of cytotoxic CD8 clonotypes in ibrutinib-treated CLL. Assay used: immunoSEQ multiplex PCR; TCRdb lists only in-frame clones, some missing. The sample lists 150,000 or so clones, 70% to 90% seen once, with approximately 2.9% in the top ten. This specimen consisted of PBMCs, obtained at disease progression, from a patient treated with ibrutinib. The receptors shown here come from a human donor with chronic lymphocytic leukemia.

Only a few counts were recorded for this clone. The J gene is TRBJ2-7, the V gene TRBV7-3; a weak D match, TRBD1 (6 bases). With 2 bases removed from V and 6 bases from J, the gap between germline ends came to 14 bases. Germline V CDR1 and CDR2: SGHTA, FQGTGA. The CDR3 loop spans 14 amino acids. CDR3 bases: TGTGCCAGCAGCTTAGCAGGGGTGGAAGGCGAGCAGTACTTC. Amino acids: CASSLAGVEGEQYF.

The chain employs TRBV10-2 and TRBJ2-1; tentatively, D is TRBD1 or TRBD2 (6 bases each). This CDR3 has 16 residues. Looked up from germline, CDR1 is WSHSY and CDR2 is SAAADI. The germline V and J ends were trimmed by 1 base and 4 bases, with 14 bases remaining between them. The CDR3 region is CASSEFRGRSYNEQFF. The DNA of the CDR3 is TGCGCCAGCAGTGAGTTTAGGGGGAGGAGTTACAATGAGCAGTTCTTC.

This chain joins TRBV28 and TRBJ1-5; no clear D. Trimming took off 3 bases at V and 1 base at J, with 13 bases between the two ends. This CDR3 is built from 16 residues. CDR1 MDHEN and CDR2 SYDVKM come from the germline V gene. As DNA, the CDR3 is TGTGCCAGCAGTTTTCACCGAAGTCCCAGCAATCAGCCCCAGCATTTT. This translates into CASSFHRSPSNQPQHF.

The chain links TRBV6-6 to TRBJ1-5, with TRBD1 matching 7 bases. Germline V CDR1 and CDR2: MNHNY, SVGAGI (reference sequence). Trimming cost V 0 bases and J 2 bases; bases outside gene matches: 4. CDR3 length: 16 residues. CDR3 in amino acids: CASSYSPGTGNQPQHF. As DNA, the CDR3 is TGTGCCAGCAGTTACTCACCCGGGACAGGCAATCAGCCCCAGCATTTT.

The chain uses TRBV9 and TRBJ2-7; 12 bases are a match to TRBD2. This CDR3 region has 15 residues. Germline V gene data show CDR1 as SGDLS and CDR2 as YYNGEE. The V and J ends lost 5 bases and 1 base, in that order; junction bases with no gene match: 4. The CDR3 coding sequence is TGTGCCAGCAGTCCCCTAGCGGGAGGGTCCTACGAGCAGTACTTC. Translated: CASSPLAGGSYEQYF.

The chain is built from TRBV2 and TRBJ2-3, with D perhaps matching TRBD2 (6 bases). The CDR3 loop spans 15 amino acids. CDR1 and CDR2 from the germline V gene are SNHLY and FYNNEI. V lost 0 bases, J lost 4 bases, and 11 bases lay in between. This CDR3 reads CASSEAASDADTQYF. CDR3 sequence (DNA): TGTGCCAGCAGTGAAGCGGCTAGCGACGCAGATACGCAGTATTTT.

The chain joins TRBV6-1 to TRBJ2-7; 7 bases are shared with TRBD1. The CDR3 has 16 residues. Per germline, CDR1 MNHNS and CDR2 SASEGT. Trimming cost V 2 bases and J 0 bases; bases outside gene matches: 7. The CDR3 here is CASSEIDRVSSYEQYF. The CDR3 nucleotides are TGTGCCAGCAGTGAAATAGACAGGGTAAGCTCCTACGAGCAGTACTTC.

CDR3 region: CASSLDTDTQYF. The CDR3 nucleotides are TGTGCCAGCAGCCTCGACACAGATACGCAGTATTTT. The chain recombines TRBV7-9 with TRBJ2-3, with unresolved D. The CDR3 has 12 residues. Germline CDR1 is SEHNR and CDR2 is FQNEAQ (reference sequence). Between the trimmed V and J ends, which lost 5 bases and 2 bases, there was a span of 5 bases.

V is TRBV19 and J is TRBJ1-5, with no clear D. The CDR3 covers 14 residues. The ends were cut back, 2 bases at V and 11 bases at J, with 16 bases in the middle. The germline V gene has CDR1 LNHDA and CDR2 SQIVND (reference sequence). The CDR3 DNA follows: TGTGCCAGTAGTATAAGAGGGCCCCGGGAGGCCCAGCATTTT. Its translation: CASSIRGPREAQHF.

The chain is built from TRBV9 and TRBJ2-3, with D maybe TRBD1 (6 bases). The CDR3 sequence is 15 residues long. The germline V gene encodes CDR1 SGDLS and CDR2 YYNGEE. V lost 3 bases to trimming and J lost 9 bases, with 20 bases between them. CDR3 coding DNA: TGTGCCAGCAGCGACCGGGACATTGGAGCCGGGACGCAGTATTTT. Translating gives CASSDRDIGAGTQYF.

The rearrangement joins TRBV2 to TRBJ2-1; D unresolved. Germline V lookup: CDR1 SNHLY, CDR2 FYNNEI. V lost 1 base to trimming and J lost 10 bases, with 11 bases between them. This CDR3 spans 13 amino acids. CDR3: CASSEVLVSEQFF. The DNA for the CDR3 is TGTGCCAGCAGTGAAGTCCTAGTTAGCGAGCAGTTCTTC.

This clone turned up a few times. The rearrangement uses TRBV7-9 and TRBJ2-3, with D possibly TRBD1 on 6 matching bases. The CDR3 spans 15 residues. Trimming took 3 bases from V and 4 from J, leaving 14 bases between them. Germline-derived CDR1 and CDR2 are SEHNR and FQNEAQ (reference sequence). Here the CDR3 reads CASSFLRTAADTQYF. In DNA form, the CDR3 reads TGTGCCAGCAGCTTCTTGAGGACAGCGGCAGATACGCAGTATTTT.

This clone was seen once. J is TRBJ1-1 and V is TRBV6-5; D is unclear. The germline V gene encodes CDR1 MNHEY and CDR2 SVGAGI. V lost 0 bases to trimming and J lost 7 bases, with 6 bases between them. The CDR3 contains 12 residues. As DNA, the CDR3 is TGTGCCAGCAGTTACTCGACAAATGAAGCTTTCTTT. Its translation is CASSYSTNEAFF.

This clone was recorded once. The V call is TRBV5-4, the J call TRBJ2-5; D remains unclear. CDR1 is SGHNT, CDR2 YYREEE, per germline (reference sequence). The CDR3 covers 11 residues. The V end lost 4 bases, the J end lost 2 bases, and 3 bases lay between the germline ends. CDR3 nucleotides: TGTGCCAGCAGCGCGCAAGAGACCCAGTACTTC. Amino acids: CASSAQETQYF.

A word on this clone: This may be a read error: a much more frequent sequence differs by one nucleotide. The V call is TRBV4-1, the J call TRBJ1-5; D is unclear. CDR1 is MGHRA, CDR2 YSYEKL, per germline. Trimming stripped 0 bases from V and 3 bases from J, with 12 bases between. CDR3 length equals 16 residues. CDR3 in DNA: TGCGCCAGCAGCCAAGACCGGCTCCTCCACAATCAGCCCCAGCATTTT. It encodes CASSQDRLLHNQPQHF.

This chain uses TRBV29-1 with TRBJ1-2, with D perhaps TRBD1 (6 bases). This CDR3 contains 12 residues. Germline CDR1 SQVTM, CDR2 ANQGSEA. V dropped 5 bases and J dropped 4 bases, with 11 bases sitting between them. The CDR3 region is CSVSDRLYGYTF. The CDR3 region has the DNA TGCAGCGTTTCCGACAGGCTCTATGGCTACACCTTC.

The chain recombines TRBV7-9 with TRBJ2-1; perhaps TRBD2 as D (5 bases). Germline V CDR1 and CDR2: SEHNR, FQNEAQ (reference sequence). Trimming stripped 5 bases from V and 4 bases from J, with 9 bases between. The CDR3 extends over 13 amino acids. The DNA for the CDR3 is TGTGCCAGCAGCCCAGAGGGATACAATGAGCAGTTCTTC. It encodes CASSPEGYNEQFF.

J is TRBJ1-5 and V is TRBV6-6; D is uncertain. The CDR3 extends over 13 amino acids. V lost 8 bases and J lost 7, with 15 bases in between. Germline V CDR1 and CDR2: MNHNY, SVGAGI (reference sequence). DNA of the CDR3: TGTGCCAGCTCGAGCGACCACGGGCAGCCCCAGCATTTT. Translating gives CASSSDHGQPQHF.

The chain carries TRBV27 and TRBJ2-7; 7 nucleotides align to TRBD1. Germline V gives CDR1 MNHEY, CDR2 SMNVEV (reference sequence). This CDR3 region has 20 residues. Germline trimming cut 3 bases from V and 0 bases from J; bases unmatched to any gene: 20. CDR3 residues: CASSLSFGAGGRTLSYEQYF. The CDR3 coding sequence is TGTGCCAGCAGTTTGTCATTCGGGGCAGGGGGACGGACTCTCTCCTACGAGCAGTACTTC.

This rearrangement joins TRBV11-3 to TRBJ2-7; D unclear. CDR3 size: 13 residues. V dropped 2 bases and J dropped 6 bases, with 11 bases sitting between them. Germline V gives CDR1 SGHNT, CDR2 YENEEA. DNA for the CDR3: TGTGCCAGCAGCTTAAACGGAGCGCTCGAGCAGTACTTC. Its protein is CASSLNGALEQYF.

The V call is TRBV7-3, the J call TRBJ1-3; D uncertain. V lost 1 base and J lost 0, with 10 bases in between. This CDR3 comprises 16 residues. Germline-derived CDR1 and CDR2 are SGHTA and FQGTGA. The CDR3 spells CASSLMGGSSGNTIYF. CDR3 DNA: TGTGCCAGCAGCTTAATGGGCGGCAGCTCTGGAAACACCATATATTTT.

The chain links TRBV9 to TRBJ2-1, with D perhaps matching TRBD1 or TRBD2 (5 bases each). Germline CDR1 is SGDLS and CDR2 is YYNGEE. Trimming took off 5 bases at V and 7 bases at J, with 16 bases between the two ends. The CDR3 is 14 amino acids. The chain's CDR3 is CASRAGLGENEQFF. In DNA, the CDR3 is TGTGCCAGCAGGGCGGGCTTGGGGGAAAATGAGCAGTTCTTC.

This clone was picked up one time. The rearrangement links TRBV5-1 to TRBJ2-2; tentatively, D is TRBD2 (6 bases). The CDR3 is 14 residues long. From germline, CDR1 is SGHRS and CDR2 YFSETQ. Trimming cost V 3 bases and J 6 bases, with 12 bases left between them. The CDR3 is CASSSGVGAGELFF. CDR3 DNA: TGCGCCAGCAGCTCGGGGGTCGGGGCCGGGGAGCTGTTTTTT.

This clone was recorded once. This chain uses TRBV11-3 with TRBJ2-2; D not certain. V lost 4 bases and J lost 1, with 10 bases in between. CDR3 length: 15 amino acids. In germline, CDR1 is SGHNT, CDR2 YENEEA. The CDR3: CASSSQQMNTGELFF. The CDR3 bases are TGTGCCAGCAGCTCCCAACAGATGAACACCGGGGAGCTGTTTTTT.

The chain is built from TRBV11-2 and TRBJ2-3; the D is unclear. Looked up from germline, CDR1 is SGHAT and CDR2 is FQNNGV. The CDR3 extends over 12 amino acids. V gave up 5 bases and J gave up 8 bases, with 11 bases separating them. The CDR3 DNA follows: TGTGCCAGCAGCCTACACACCGGTACGCAGTATTTT. Residues: CASSLHTGTQYF.

The chain links TRBV4-1 to TRBJ1-4; tentatively, D is TRBD1 (5 bases). V lost 5 bases and J lost 0, with 22 bases in between. This CDR3 spans 19 amino acids. Germline CDR1 MGHRA, CDR2 YSYEKL. CDR3 coding DNA: TGCGCCAGCAGCGTACGTCTCAGGGTAAACCCTGCAACTAATGAAAAACTGTTTTTT. Translating it yields CASSVRLRVNPATNEKLFF.

This clone has a handful of counts. The chain links TRBV4-2 to TRBJ2-2; TRBD1 aligns across 7 bases. This CDR3 is built from 16 residues. In germline, CDR1 is LGHNA, CDR2 YNFKEQ. V gave up 4 bases and J gave up 7 bases; unmatched junction bases: 12. The CDR3 loop reads CASSPEGPGGNGELFF. The DNA for the CDR3 is TGTGCCAGCAGCCCAGAGGGTCCAGGGGGAAACGGGGAGCTGTTTTTT.

A word on this clone: Other nucleotide sequences in the sample specify the same CDR3. This chain joins TRBV10-3 and TRBJ1-1; D uncertain. The CDR3 is 15 amino acids. V gave up 0 bases and J gave up 0 bases, with 8 bases separating them. Germline V gene data show CDR1 as ENHRY and CDR2 as SYGVKD. The CDR3 DNA sequence: TGTGCCATCAGTGAGTCGGGCTCGATGAACACTGAAGCTTTCTTT. Translation: CAISESGSMNTEAFF.

The rearrangement joins TRBV30 to TRBJ1-3; D gene ambiguous. The V end was cut by 5 bases, the J end by 0 bases, with 5 bases between. CDR1 and CDR2 (germline): GTSNPN, SVGIG (reference sequence). CDR3 length: 12 amino acids. Here the CDR3 reads CAWDHSGNTIYF. CDR3 DNA: TGTGCCTGGGATCACTCTGGAAACACCATATATTTT.

V usage is TRBV7-2 and J usage is TRBJ2-2; weak D call: TRBD2 (5 bases). There are 15 residues in the CDR3. CDR1 is SGHTA, CDR2 FQGNSA, per germline. The V end was cut by 5 bases, the J end by 1 base, with 11 bases between. CDR3 residues: CASSRGPGNTGELFF. The DNA of the CDR3 is TGTGCCAGCAGCCGAGGGCCGGGGAACACCGGGGAGCTGTTTTTT.